The 25 T cell receptor beta chains below all came from one sample that was sequenced in a study of blood T cell repertoires in COVID-19. The method was immunoSEQ multiplex PCR; TCRdb's version includes in-frame clones alone and lacks a portion of them. In the table there are 210,000 or so clones, around nine tenths of which are singletons. Sample: PBMCs or T cells enriched from blood (not recorded which). The receptor source for this set is a young man who had recovered from COVID-19.

This chain uses TRBV12-3 or TRBV12-4 with TRBJ1-6; D unclear. The CDR3 contains 12 residues. Between the trimmed V and J ends, which lost 0 bases and 8 bases, there was a span of 2 bases. In nucleotides, the CDR3 is TGTGCCAGCAGTTTAGCCGATTCACCCCTCCACTTT. Amino acid sequence: CASSLADSPLHF.

The V gene is TRBV25-1, the J gene TRBJ2-1; 10 bases align to TRBD2. Germline lookup yields CDR1 MGHDK and CDR2 SYGVNS. Unmatched junction bases numbered 8, after V lost 6 bases and J lost 6 bases. The CDR3 consists of 15 residues. This chain's CDR3 is CASSTLAGDGNEQFF. The CDR3 region has the DNA TGTGCCAGCAGCACCCTAGCGGGGGACGGCAATGAGCAGTTCTTC.

The gene calls are TRBV5-1 and TRBJ2-3; the D is unclear. Between the trimmed V and J ends, which lost 0 bases and 6 bases, there was a span of 2 bases. CDR3 size: 11 residues. Germline CDR1 SGHRS, CDR2 YFSETQ. The CDR3 loop reads CASSLADTQYF. The CDR3 coding sequence is TGCGCCAGCAGCTTGGCGGATACGCAGTATTTT.

The chain uses TRBV11-2 and TRBJ2-7; TRBD2 is a possible D gene (5 bases). V lost 5 bases, J lost 0 bases, and 8 bases lay in between. Looked up from germline, CDR1 is SGHAT and CDR2 is FQNNGV. The CDR3 loop spans 13 amino acids. The CDR3 loop is CASSLSGSYEQYF. CDR3 DNA: TGTGCCAGCAGCCTCAGCGGCTCCTACGAGCAGTACTTC.

The chain joins TRBV18 to TRBJ2-7; 10 nucleotides agree with TRBD1. Germline assignment: CDR1 KGHSH and CDR2 LQKENI. Germline trimming cut 2 bases from V and 11 bases from J; bases unmatched to any gene: 12. This CDR3 is built from 15 residues. CDR3 sequence: CASSPERDRGTVKYF. The CDR3 coding sequence is TGTGCCAGCTCACCAGAGAGGGACAGGGGTACGGTGAAGTACTTC.

CDR3 sequence (DNA): TGTGCCAGCAGTGATCTACAGGGGGACACTGAAGCTTTCTTT. Its translation: CASSDLQGDTEAFF. V and J are TRBV25-1 and TRBJ1-1, with 8 bases aligning to TRBD1. CDR3 length: 14 amino acids. Germline V gives CDR1 MGHDK, CDR2 SYGVNS. V lost 3 bases and J lost 3; bases outside the gene matches: 3. Complete variable domain (other parts from reference TRBV25-1 and TRBJ1-1): EADIYQTPRYLVIGTGKKITLECSQTMGHDKMYWYQQDPGMELHLIHYSYGVNSTEKGDLSSESTVSRIRTEHFPLTLESARPSHTSQYLCASSDLQGDTEAFFGQGTRLTVV.

This clone was counted a single time. The V gene is TRBV7-2, the J gene TRBJ2-7; no reliable D call. CDR3 size: 14 residues. Per germline, CDR1 SGHTA and CDR2 FQGNSA. Trimming cost V 4 bases and J 3 bases, with 13 bases left between them. The CDR3 DNA is TGTGCCAGCAGCTCTCCTTACCAGATCTACGAGCAGTACTTC. Amino acid sequence: CASSSPYQIYEQYF. The full variable domain, in which reference TRBV7-2 and TRBJ2-7 provide the parts outside the CDR3, is GAGVSQSPSNKVTEKGKDVELRCDPISGHTALYWYRQSLGQGLEFLIYFQGNSAPDKSGLPSDRFSAERTGGSVSTLTIQRTQQEDSAVYLCASSSPYQIYEQYFGPGTRLTVT.

The rearrangement uses TRBV5-1 and TRBJ1-2; D gene ambiguous. CDR1 SGHRS and CDR2 YFSETQ come from the germline V gene. The CDR3 has 14 residues. The V and J ends lost 0 bases and 3 bases respectively, with 9 bases between them. CDR3 sequence (DNA): TGCGCCAGCAGCTTGGGAGGGTTAGACTATGGCTACACCTTC. Residues: CASSLGGLDYGYTF.

This rearrangement joins TRBV7-2 to TRBJ2-6; 11 nucleotides agree with TRBD2. This CDR3 region has 18 residues. J lost 1 base, V lost 5 bases, and 7 bases had no gene match. Germline V lookup: CDR1 SGHTA, CDR2 FQGNSA. CDR3 region: CASSLPTSGVSGANVLTF. As DNA, the CDR3 is TGTGCCAGCAGCCTTCCGACTAGCGGGGTATCTGGGGCCAACGTCCTGACTTTC.

V is TRBV29-1 and J is TRBJ2-7, with 8 positions matching TRBD1. CDR3 length: 14 residues. The V gene end was trimmed by 6 bases and the J gene end by 3 bases; junction bases not matched to a gene: 10. Per germline, CDR1 SQVTM and CDR2 ANQGSEA. For the CDR3, the DNA is TGCAGCGTCCGTGATGGGGGACAGGACTACGAGCAGTACTTC. Residues: CSVRDGGQDYEQYF.

The rearrangement links TRBV7-2 to TRBJ1-5; D is possibly TRBD1 (6 bases). The CDR3 runs to 14 residues. Germline CDR1 SGHTA, CDR2 FQGNSA. Trimming removed 3 bases at V and 6 bases at J, with 12 bases between. CDR3 coding DNA: TGTGCCAGCAGCTTTTCAGGGGCAGGTCAGCCCCAGCATTTT. This translates into CASSFSGAGQPQHF.

V and J are TRBV12-3 or TRBV12-4 and TRBJ1-6, with TRBD1 matching 7 bases. The CDR3 loop spans 13 amino acids. V was clipped by 7 bases and J by 8 bases; unmatched bases: 5. The CDR3 coding sequence is TGTGCCAGCACCCTGACAGGGCATTCACCCCTCCACTTT. Its protein is CASTLTGHSPLHF.

This clone was observed a handful of times. V usage is TRBV2 and J usage is TRBJ2-5, with TRBD2 matching over 8 bases. Trimming took 5 bases from V and 1 from J; bases not matched to a gene: 6. The CDR3 has 15 residues. The V gene's germline CDR1 is SNHLY and CDR2 FYNNEI. DNA of the CDR3: TGTGCCAGCAGTTCTCGGACTAGCTCCCAAGAGACCCAGTACTTC. It encodes CASSSRTSSQETQYF.

This clone was seen at least ten times. The chain combines TRBV7-2 with TRBJ2-1; 9 bases match TRBD2. The CDR3 runs 13 residues. Germline-derived CDR1 and CDR2 are SGHTA and FQGNSA. The V gene end was trimmed by 2 bases and the J gene end by 15 bases; junction bases not matched to a gene: 8. The CDR3 is CASSLRWREGRFF. The CDR3 DNA sequence: TGTGCCAGCAGCTTAAGGTGGCGGGAGGGCCGGTTCTTC.

The V gene is TRBV9, the J gene TRBJ1-1; tentative D call: TRBD1 (6 bases). Germline CDR1 SGDLS, CDR2 YYNGEE. The CDR3 extends over 13 amino acids. V was clipped by 0 bases and J by 9 bases, with 12 bases between them. The CDR3: CASSVEQGEKAFF. DNA for the CDR3: TGTGCCAGCAGCGTAGAACAGGGAGAAAAAGCTTTCTTT.

The V call is TRBV2, the J call TRBJ1-4; 11 bases agree with TRBD1. The CDR3 has 15 amino acids. V lost 0 bases and J lost 8; bases outside the gene matches: 2. CDR1 and CDR2 from the germline V gene are SNHLY and FYNNEI. The CDR3 DNA reads TGTGCCAGCAGTGAAGCGAGGACAGGGGGCGAAAAACTGTTTTTT. Its protein is CASSEARTGGEKLFF.

The V and J genes are TRBV5-1 and TRBJ1-4; TRBD1 might be the D (6 bases). Trimming left V 5 bases short and J 8 bases short, with 10 bases between. The length of the CDR3 is 12 residues. Germline V gives CDR1 SGHRS, CDR2 YFSETQ. CDR3 amino acids: CASRGGGEKLFF. CDR3 bases: TGCGCCAGCAGAGGGGGTGGCGAAAAACTGTTTTTT.

This clone occurred a few times. This chain joins TRBV4-1 and TRBJ2-7, with TRBD1 as a possible D gene (6 bases). The CDR3 loop spans 15 amino acids. CDR1 is MGHRA, CDR2 YSYEKL, per germline. V lost 2 bases to trimming and J lost 0 bases, with 11 bases between them. The CDR3 reads CASSQRPGASYEQYF. The CDR3 DNA follows: TGCGCCAGCAGCCAAAGGCCAGGGGCCTCCTACGAGCAGTACTTC.

As regards this clone: Other DNA sequences in the same sample also yield this CDR3. The V call is TRBV15, the J call TRBJ1-2, with TRBD1 matching 8 bases. Trimming cost V 3 bases and J 2 bases; bases outside gene matches: 2. There are 14 residues in the CDR3. Germline values: CDR1 LNHNV, CDR2 YYDKDF (reference sequence). CDR3 sequence: CATSSRQGNYGYTF. As DNA, the CDR3 is TGTGCCACCAGCAGTCGACAGGGGAACTATGGCTACACCTTC.

This clone came up a few times. The V gene is TRBV6-4, the J gene TRBJ1-2; D unclear. This CDR3 is 13 amino acids long. V was shortened by 0 bases and J by 5 bases, with 7 bases between the two germline ends. Germline loops: CDR1 MRHNA, CDR2 SNTAGT. Here the CDR3 reads CASSDSRGYGYTF. The CDR3 region has the DNA TGTGCCAGCAGTGACTCGAGAGGTTATGGCTACACCTTC.

The chain employs TRBV28 and TRBJ1-1, with D hard to call. Looked up from germline, CDR1 is MDHEN and CDR2 is SYDVKM. V was clipped by 5 bases and J by 0 bases, with 13 bases between them. The length of the CDR3 is 15 residues. In nucleotides, the CDR3 is TGTGCCAGCAGTCCCCCCCGCGTCATGAACACTGAAGCTTTCTTT. Translated: CASSPPRVMNTEAFF. Combining the CDR3 with reference TRBV28 and TRBJ1-1 gives the whole variable domain DVKVTQSSRYLVKRTGEKVFLECVQDMDHENMFWYRQDPGLGLRLIYFSYDVKMKEKGDIPEGYSVSREKKERFSLILESASTNQTSMYLCASSPPRVMNTEAFFGQGTRLTVV.

This chain links TRBV5-1 with TRBJ1-6, with TRBD1 identical over 7 bases. V lost 1 base, J lost 5 bases, and 0 bases stayed unmatched. This CDR3 has 14 amino acids. CDR1 and CDR2 (germline): SGHRS, YFSETQ. The CDR3 protein is CASSLQGDNSPLHF. The CDR3 DNA is TGCGCCAGCAGCTTGCAGGGGGATAATTCACCCCTCCACTTT.

With regard to this clone: One end of the junction varies from germline; a read error may be responsible. This rearrangement joins TRBV7-7 to TRBJ2-5, with D tentatively TRBD2 (6 bases). CDR1 is SSHAT, CDR2 FNYEAQ, per germline (reference sequence). The CDR3 is 16 residues long. CDR3 bases: TGTGCTAGCAGCTTAAGTTTAGCGGCAGCCCAAGAGACCCAGTACTTC. As protein: CASSLSLAAAQETQYF.

The V gene is TRBV7-8, the J gene TRBJ1-4; 7 bases match TRBD1. With V trimmed by 2 bases and J by 8 bases, 17 bases remained unmatched. Germline assignment: CDR1 SGHVS and CDR2 FQNEAQ. CDR3 length: 18 amino acids. CDR3 sequence (DNA): TGTGCCAGCAGCTTAAACCGGGACAGCCAACAATCGAGGGAAAAACTGTTTTTT. Protein sequence: CASSLNRDSQQSREKLFF.

The V call is TRBV20-1, the J call TRBJ1-2; the D is unclear. V was trimmed by 3 bases and J by 2 bases, leaving 22 bases between them. CDR1 DFQATT and CDR2 SNEGSKA come from the germline V gene (reference sequence). The CDR3 has 17 amino acids. The CDR3 DNA reads as TGCAGTGCTAGTACTTCTGGTCTCATTGGGCCCAACTATGGCTACACCTTC. This gives the protein CSASTSGLIGPNYGYTF.